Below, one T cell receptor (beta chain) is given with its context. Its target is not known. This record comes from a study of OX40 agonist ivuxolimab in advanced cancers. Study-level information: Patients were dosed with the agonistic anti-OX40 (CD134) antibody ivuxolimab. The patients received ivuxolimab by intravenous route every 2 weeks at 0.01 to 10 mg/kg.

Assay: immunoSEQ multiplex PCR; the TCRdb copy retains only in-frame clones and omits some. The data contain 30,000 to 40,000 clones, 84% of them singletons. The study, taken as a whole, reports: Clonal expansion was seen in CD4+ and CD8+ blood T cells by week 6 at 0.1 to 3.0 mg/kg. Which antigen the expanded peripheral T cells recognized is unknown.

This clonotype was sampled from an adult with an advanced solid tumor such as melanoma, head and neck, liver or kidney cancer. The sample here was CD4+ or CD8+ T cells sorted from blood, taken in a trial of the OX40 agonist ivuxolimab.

Here the CDR3 reads CASTLDYYEQYF. The CDR3 DNA sequence: TGTGCCAGCACGCTGGATTACTACGAGCAGTACTTC. The J gene is TRBJ2-7, the V gene TRBV6-1; D remains ambiguous. Trimming took off 7 bases at V and 3 bases at J, with 10 bases between the two ends. CDR1 and CDR2 (germline): MNHNS, SASEGT. This CDR3 comprises 12 residues.